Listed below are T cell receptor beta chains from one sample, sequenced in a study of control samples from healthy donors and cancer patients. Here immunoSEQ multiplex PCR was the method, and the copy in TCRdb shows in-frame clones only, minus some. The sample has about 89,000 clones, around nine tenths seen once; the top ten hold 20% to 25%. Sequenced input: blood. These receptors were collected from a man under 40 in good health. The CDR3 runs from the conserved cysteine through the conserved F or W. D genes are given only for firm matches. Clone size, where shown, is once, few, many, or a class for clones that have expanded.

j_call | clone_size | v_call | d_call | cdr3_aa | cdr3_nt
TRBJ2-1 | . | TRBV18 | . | CASSPVGGAGYNEQFF | TGTGCCAGCTCACCGGTCGGCGGGGCTGGATACAATGAGCAGTTCTTC
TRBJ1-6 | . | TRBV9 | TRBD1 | CASSVGTGPYNSPLHF | TGTGCCAGCAGCGTAGGGACAGGCCCGTATAATTCACCCCTCCACTTT
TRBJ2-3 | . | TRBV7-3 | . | CASSLDGTRTDTQYF | TGTGCCAGCAGCTTAGATGGGACACGCACAGATACGCAGTATTTT
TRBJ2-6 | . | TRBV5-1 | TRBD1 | CASSSGQGSTGANVLTF | TGCGCCAGCAGCTCCGGACAGGGGTCTACTGGGGCCAACGTCCTGACTTTC
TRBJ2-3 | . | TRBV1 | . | CTSSHLIAGVTDTQYF | TGCACCAGCAGCCATCTAATAGCGGGGGTCACAGATACGCAGTATTTT
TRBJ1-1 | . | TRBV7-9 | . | CASSHPPTRQMNTEAFF | TGTGCCAGCAGCCATCCTCCAACGCGACAGATGAACACTGAAGCTTTCTTT
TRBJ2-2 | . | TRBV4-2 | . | CASSQVMTSNTGELFF | TGTGCCAGCAGCCAAGTAATGACCTCGAACACCGGGGAGCTGTTTTTT
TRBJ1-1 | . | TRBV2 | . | CASSGQGGAVAEAFF | TGTGCCAGCAGTGGTCAGGGAGGGGCTGTTGCTGAAGCTTTCTTT
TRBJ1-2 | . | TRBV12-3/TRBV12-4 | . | CASTFGDTYGYTF | TGTGCCAGCACCTTCGGGGACACCTATGGCTACACCTTC
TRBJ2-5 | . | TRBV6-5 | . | CASSRLLGHQETQYF | TGTGCCAGCAGTCGTTTACTGGGGCACCAAGAGACCCAGTACTTC
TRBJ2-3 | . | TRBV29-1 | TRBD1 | CSAGQGWGTQYF | TGCAGCGCTGGACAGGGTTGGGGTACGCAGTATTTT
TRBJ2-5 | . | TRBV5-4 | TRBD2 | CASSFSRGGLETQYF | TGTGCCAGCAGCTTTAGCCGGGGGGGCTTGGAGACCCAGTACTTC
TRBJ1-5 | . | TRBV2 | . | CASSEIREGNQPQHF | TGTGCCAGCAGTGAAATCAGGGAAGGCAATCAGCCCCAGCATTTT
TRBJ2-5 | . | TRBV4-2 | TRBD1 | CASSQGDRDQETQYF | TGTGCCAGCAGCCAGGGCGACAGGGACCAAGAGACCCAGTACTTC
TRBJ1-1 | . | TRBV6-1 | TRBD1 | CASSEALRQGRRNAEAFF | TGTGCCAGCAGTGAAGCGCTGCGACAGGGGAGGAGGAACGCTGAAGCTTTCTTT
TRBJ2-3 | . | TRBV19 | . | CASSMGREFGTDTQYF | TGTGCCAGTAGTATGGGCAGGGAGTTCGGCACAGATACGCAGTATTTT
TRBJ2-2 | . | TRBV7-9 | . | CASSTDTGELFF | TGTGCCAGCAGCACTGACACCGGGGAGCTGTTTTTT
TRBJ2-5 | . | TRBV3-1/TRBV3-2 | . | CASSLSHRTRETQYF | TGTGCCAGCAGCCTTTCTCACAGGACGAGAGAGACCCAGTACTTC
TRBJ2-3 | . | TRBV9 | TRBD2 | CASSVGGLAVRSTDTQYF | TGTGCCAGCAGCGTAGGGGGACTAGCGGTTCGTAGCACAGATACGCAGTATTTT
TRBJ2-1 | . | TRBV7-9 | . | CASSPERFSYNEQFF | TGTGCCAGCAGCCCAGAGCGATTCTCCTACAATGAGCAGTTCTTC
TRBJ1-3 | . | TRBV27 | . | CASSPAGGKGNTIYF | TGTGCCAGCAGTCCGGCGGGGGGCAAAGGAAACACCATATATTTT
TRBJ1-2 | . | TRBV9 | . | CASSAWGVNYGYTF | TGTGCCAGCAGCGCGTGGGGGGTTAACTATGGCTACACCTTC
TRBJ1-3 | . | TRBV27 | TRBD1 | CASSRQGAPGNTIYF | TGTGCCAGCAGTCGACAGGGGGCGCCGGGAAACACCATATATTTT
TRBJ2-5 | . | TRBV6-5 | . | CASISGGGGETQYF | TGTGCCAGCATCTCTGGAGGGGGCGGAGAGACCCAGTACTTC
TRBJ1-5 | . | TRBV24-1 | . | CATSGTHYQPQHF | TGTGCCACCAGTGGGACCCACTATCAGCCCCAGCATTTT
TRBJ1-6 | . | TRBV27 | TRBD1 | CASGTRDRGNSPLHF | TGTGCCAGCGGAACCCGGGACAGGGGTAATTCACCCCTCCACTTT
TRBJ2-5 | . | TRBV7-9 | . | CASSRSPQKETQYF | TGTGCCAGCAGCCGAAGCCCACAAAAAGAGACCCAGTACTTC
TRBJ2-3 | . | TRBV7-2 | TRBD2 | CASSLGVSGGSTDTQYF | TGTGCCAGCAGCTTAGGTGTTAGCGGGGGGAGCACAGATACGCAGTATTTT
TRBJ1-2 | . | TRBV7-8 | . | CASSLADRTYGYTF | TGTGCCAGCAGCTTAGCGGACAGAACCTATGGCTACACCTTC
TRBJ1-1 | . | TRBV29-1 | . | CSVDPDTEAFF | TGCAGCGTCGACCCGGACACTGAAGCTTTCTTT
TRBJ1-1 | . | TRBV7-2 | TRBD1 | CASSPFVGLRGRTEAFF | TGTGCCAGCAGCCCCTTTGTCGGGCTCAGGGGGAGAACTGAAGCTTTCTTT
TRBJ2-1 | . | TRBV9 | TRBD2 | CASSLSGGARNEQFF | TGTGCCAGCAGCCTTAGCGGGGGGGCCAGAAATGAGCAGTTCTTC
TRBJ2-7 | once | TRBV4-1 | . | CASSQGQVLSF | TGCGCCAGCAGCCAAGGACAGGTGCTCAGCTTC
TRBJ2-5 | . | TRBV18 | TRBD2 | CASSPQEAGEETQYF | TGTGCCAGCTCACCTCAAGAAGCGGGGGAAGAGACCCAGTACTTC
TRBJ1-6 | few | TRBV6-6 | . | CASSFGVDSPLHF | TGTGCCAGCAGTTTCGGGGTGGATTCACCCCTCCACTTT
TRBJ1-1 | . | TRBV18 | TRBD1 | CASSLGGSGSTEAFF | TGTGCCAGCTCATTAGGGGGCTCGGGGAGCACTGAAGCTTTCTTT
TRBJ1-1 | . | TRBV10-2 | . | CASKDRNTEAFF | TGCGCCAGCAAGGACCGAAACACTGAAGCTTTCTTT
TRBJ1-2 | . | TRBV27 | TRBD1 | CASSTQGDYGYTF | TGTGCCAGCAGTACACAGGGGGACTATGGCTACACCTTC
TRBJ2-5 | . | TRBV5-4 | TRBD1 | CASSLILIGTGEETQYF | TGTGCCAGCAGCTTGATCTTGATCGGGACAGGGGAAGAGACCCAGTACTTC
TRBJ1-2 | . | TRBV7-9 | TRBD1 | CASSSLQGANYGYTF | TGTGCCAGCAGCAGTCTCCAGGGGGCAAACTATGGCTACACCTTC
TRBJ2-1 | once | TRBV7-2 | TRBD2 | CASSPQGTSGYNEQFF | TGTGCCAGCAGCCCGCAAGGGACTAGCGGCTACAATGAGCAGTTCTTC
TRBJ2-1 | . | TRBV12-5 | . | CASGPNVAYNEQFF | TGTGCTAGTGGTCCAAACGTAGCCTACAATGAGCAGTTCTTC
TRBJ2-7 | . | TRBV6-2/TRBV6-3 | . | CASSYSREASFYEQYF | TGTGCCAGCAGTTACTCGCGGGAAGCCTCCTTCTACGAGCAGTACTTC
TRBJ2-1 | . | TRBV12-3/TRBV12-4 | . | CASSGYNEQFF | TGTGCCAGCAGTGGGTACAATGAGCAGTTCTTC
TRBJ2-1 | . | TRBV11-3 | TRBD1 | CASSSKAPGQGVGEQFF | TGTGCCAGCAGCTCAAAGGCCCCGGGACAGGGTGTGGGTGAGCAGTTCTTC
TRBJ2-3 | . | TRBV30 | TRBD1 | CAWSQGALTDTQYF | TGTGCCTGGAGTCAGGGGGCTCTCACAGATACGCAGTATTTT
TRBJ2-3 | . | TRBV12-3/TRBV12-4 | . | CASSFGTDTQYF | TGTGCCAGCAGTTTTGGCACAGATACGCAGTATTTT
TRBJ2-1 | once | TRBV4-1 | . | CASSQVVIGEQFF | TGCGCCAGCAGCCAAGTAGTTATAGGGGAGCAGTTCTTC
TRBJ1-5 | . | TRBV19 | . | CASSISGLNSNQPQHF | TGTGCCAGTAGTATTTCAGGGTTAAATAGCAATCAGCCCCAGCATTTT
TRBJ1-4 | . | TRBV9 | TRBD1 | CASSLQGANEKLFF | TGTGCCAGCAGCTTACAGGGGGCTAATGAAAAACTGTTTTTT
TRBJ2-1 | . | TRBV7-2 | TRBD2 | CASSPQWTGGYNEQFF | TGTGCCAGCAGCCCGCAGTGGACGGGGGGGTACAATGAGCAGTTCTTC
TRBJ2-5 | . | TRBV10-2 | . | CASSGFPWTAQETQYF | TGCGCCAGCAGTGGTTTTCCCTGGACAGCCCAAGAGACCCAGTACTTC